Listed below are T cell receptor beta chains from one sample, sequenced in a study of neurological immune-mediated disorders. In TCRdb, the 5' RACE reads were re-called with MiXCR into one record per CDR3 protein. This sample has more than 45,000 distinct CDR3 sequences, with about 2.5% found just once. The specimen was PBMCs. Receptor source: a middle-aged man with multiple sclerosis. The CDR3 runs from the conserved cysteine through the conserved F or W.

length	V	J	CDR3
13	TRBV27	TRBJ2-7	CASSLAGLYEQYF
13	TRBV7-6	TRBJ2-1	CASSVQGADEQFF
15	TRBV7-2	TRBJ1-1	CASSSPEGKYTEAFF
16	TRBV30	TRBJ2-1	CAWTRPTSGFPWEQFF
15	TRBV20-1	TRBJ1-2	CSARDQAPRGYGYTF
13	TRBV3-1	TRBJ1-2	CASSQIAGYGYTF
16	TRBV27	TRBJ1-1	CASSFLGRTFNTEAFF
14	TRBV7-2	TRBJ1-5	CASSYQAGNQPQHF
16	TRBV5-1	TRBJ1-6	CASSSGQISYNSTLNF
14	TRBV11-2	TRBJ2-2	CASSLSPNTGELFF
16	TRBV3-1	TRBJ2-5	CASSQDLSGGEETQYF
14	TRBV30	TRBJ1-6	CASQDSSRDSPLHF
13	TRBV5-1	TRBJ1-2	CASSFNPHNGYTF
13	TRBV30	TRBJ1-5	CAWRSNSNQPQHF
14	TRBV7-2	TRBJ1-1	CASSTRQVNTEAFF
15	TRBV9	TRBJ2-7	CASSVGSRATYEQYF
11	TRBV25-1	TRBJ2-7	CASSEGPEQYF
15	TRBV6-2/TRBV6-3	TRBJ1-5	CASSYSGQSNQPQHF
14	TRBV10-3	TRBJ1-5	CAISTDSSNQPQHF
16	TRBV29-1	TRBJ1-1	CSVVRQGLVGNTEAFF
15	TRBV6-6	TRBJ2-3	CASSKRDSRTDTQYF
14	TRBV5-1	TRBJ2-3	CASSRDQSTDTQYF
16	TRBV6-2/TRBV6-3	TRBJ2-1	CASSHPAGGAYNEQFF
18	TRBV7-2	TRBJ2-5	CASSIQRLAGGPGETQYF
12	TRBV30	TRBJ1-5	CAWGRVSQPQHF
13	TRBV30	TRBJ1-5	CAWSDRADQPQHF
15	TRBV20-1	TRBJ2-5	CSARNSQGSQETQYF
15	TRBV18	TRBJ2-3	CASSMRPGRGDTQYF
16	TRBV5-1	TRBJ2-2	CASIHDRLENTGELFF
17	TRBV13	TRBJ1-2	CASSPRGGRSANYGYTF
16	TRBV5-6	TRBJ2-2	CASSLSAGARTGELFF
14	TRBV5-5	TRBJ2-7	CASSYRDSSYEQYF
16	TRBV27	TRBJ2-3	CASSSRVGASTDTQYF
16	TRBV7-7	TRBJ2-2	CASSLGPPPNTGELFF
12	TRBV6-2/TRBV6-3	TRBJ2-1	CASSGPNNEQFF
12	TRBV2	TRBJ1-6	CASVVGRGPLHF
18	TRBV20-1	TRBJ1-6	CSARSGTGDSIYNSPLHF
16	TRBV7-6	TRBJ2-5	CASSAGTSGGVRTQYF
15	TRBV4-1	TRBJ1-2	CASSQEGPLGSGYTF
15	TRBV7-2	TRBJ2-1	CASSLGTSGNNEQFF
15	TRBV7-2	TRBJ1-2	CASSPGGDVGYGYTF